The rows below give T cell receptor beta chains drawn from one sample of a study of blood T cell repertoires in COVID-19. TCRdb's copy holds only in-frame clones and misses some; the assay was immunoSEQ multiplex PCR. This repertoire shows roughly 290,000 clones, about 85% found once; its top ten account for 0.75% to 0.95%. The specimen sequenced was peripheral blood. All receptors derive from a human donor with COVID-19, enrolled during active disease. The donor label of this sample is uncertain. Each CDR3 is given with its conserved first and last residue. A D gene is named only where the DNA matches it firmly. Size values are once, few and many counts, or a class for expanded clones, and some rows have none.

v_gene: TRBV28
d_gene: TRBD1
abundance: few
j_gene: TRBJ1-6
CDR3nt: TGTGCCAGCAGTTTTCGACAGGGTTATTCACCCCTCCACTTT
CDR3aa: CASSFRQGYSPLHF

v_gene: TRBV25-1
d_gene: .
abundance: .
j_gene: TRBJ1-4
CDR3nt: TGTGCCAGCAGTGAACCCCCAGGGGCGAGACAAGAAAAACTGTTTTTT
CDR3aa: CASSEPPGARQEKLFF

v_gene: TRBV7-9
d_gene: .
abundance: .
j_gene: TRBJ1-1
CDR3nt: TGTGCCAGCAGCTTAGTCGGGGGGGACACTGAAGCTTTCTTT
CDR3aa: CASSLVGGDTEAFF

v_gene: TRBV6-5
d_gene: TRBD2
abundance: .
j_gene: TRBJ2-7
CDR3nt: TGTGCCAGCAGTTACCGTGGGAGGGCCTTCGAGCAGTACTTC
CDR3aa: CASSYRGRAFEQYF

v_gene: TRBV6-2/TRBV6-3
d_gene: TRBD2
abundance: .
j_gene: TRBJ2-3
CDR3nt: TGTGCCAGCAGTCGTAGCGGGAGGGCCCTCACAGATACGCAGTATTTT
CDR3aa: CASSRSGRALTDTQYF

v_gene: TRBV28
d_gene: TRBD1
abundance: .
j_gene: TRBJ1-1
CDR3nt: TGTGCCAGCAGCCCCGGGGGACAGCCTCTCTATGAAGCTTTCTTT
CDR3aa: CASSPGGQPLYEAFF

v_gene: TRBV7-9
d_gene: .
abundance: .
j_gene: TRBJ1-2
CDR3nt: TGTGCCAGCAGGTTGACGGGGGGGAACTATGGCTACACCTTC
CDR3aa: CASRLTGGNYGYTF

v_gene: TRBV4-3
d_gene: TRBD2
abundance: few
j_gene: TRBJ2-2
CDR3nt: TGCGCCAGCAGCCTATCGACTAGCGCGAGCACCGGGGAGCTGTTTTTT
CDR3aa: CASSLSTSASTGELFF

v_gene: TRBV5-5
d_gene: TRBD1
abundance: .
j_gene: TRBJ2-2
CDR3nt: TGTGCCAGCAGCTTCCGACAGGGGGCGAACACCGGGGAGCTGTTTTTT
CDR3aa: CASSFRQGANTGELFF

v_gene: TRBV6-5
d_gene: .
abundance: .
j_gene: TRBJ2-7
CDR3nt: TGTGCCAGTTTGACCGGGAGAGACTCCTACGAGCAGTACTTC
CDR3aa: CASLTGRDSYEQYF

v_gene: TRBV27
d_gene: TRBD1
abundance: .
j_gene: TRBJ2-7
CDR3nt: TGTGCCAGCAGTCCCTACAGGGGCGAGCAGTACTTC
CDR3aa: CASSPYRGEQYF

v_gene: TRBV6-1
d_gene: .
abundance: .
j_gene: TRBJ1-1
CDR3nt: TGTGCCAGCAGTGAAAACCCAGGAATATCGAACACTGAAGCTTTCTTT
CDR3aa: CASSENPGISNTEAFF